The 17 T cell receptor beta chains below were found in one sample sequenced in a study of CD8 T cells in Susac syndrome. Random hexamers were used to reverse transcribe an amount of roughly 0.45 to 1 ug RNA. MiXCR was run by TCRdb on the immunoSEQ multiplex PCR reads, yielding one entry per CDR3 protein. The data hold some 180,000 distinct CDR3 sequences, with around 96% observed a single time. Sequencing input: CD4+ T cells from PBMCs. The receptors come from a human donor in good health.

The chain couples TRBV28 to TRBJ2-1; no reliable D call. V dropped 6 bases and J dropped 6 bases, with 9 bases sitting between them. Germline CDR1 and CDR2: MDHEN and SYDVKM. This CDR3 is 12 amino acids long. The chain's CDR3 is CASRMIPNEQFF. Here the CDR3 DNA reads TGTGCCAGCAGGATGATTCCCAATGAGCAGTTCTTC.

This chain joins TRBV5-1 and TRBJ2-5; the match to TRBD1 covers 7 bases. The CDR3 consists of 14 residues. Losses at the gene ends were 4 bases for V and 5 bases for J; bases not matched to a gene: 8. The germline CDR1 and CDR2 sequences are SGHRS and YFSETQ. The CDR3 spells CASSPRQGLETQYF. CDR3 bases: TGCGCCAGCAGCCCACGACAGGGTTTGGAGACCCAGTACTTC.

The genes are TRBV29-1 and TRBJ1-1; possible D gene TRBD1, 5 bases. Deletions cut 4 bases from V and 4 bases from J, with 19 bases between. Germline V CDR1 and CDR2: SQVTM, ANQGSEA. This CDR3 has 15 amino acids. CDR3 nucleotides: TGCAGCGTTGCGGTCCCGCCTCCAGGGCGCACTGAAGCTTTCTTT. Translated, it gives CSVAVPPPGRTEAFF.

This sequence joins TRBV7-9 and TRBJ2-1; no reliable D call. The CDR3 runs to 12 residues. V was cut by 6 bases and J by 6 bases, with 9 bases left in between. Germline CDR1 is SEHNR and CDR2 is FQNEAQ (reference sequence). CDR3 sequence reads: CASRLDPNEQFF. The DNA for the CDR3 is TGTGCCAGCAGGTTGGACCCCAATGAGCAGTTCTTC.

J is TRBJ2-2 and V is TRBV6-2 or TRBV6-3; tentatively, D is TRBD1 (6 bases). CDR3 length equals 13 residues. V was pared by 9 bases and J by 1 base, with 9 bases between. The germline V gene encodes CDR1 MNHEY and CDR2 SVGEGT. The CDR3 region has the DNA TGTGCCAGTCAGGGACAGAACACCGGGGAGCTGTTTTTT. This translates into CASQGQNTGELFF.

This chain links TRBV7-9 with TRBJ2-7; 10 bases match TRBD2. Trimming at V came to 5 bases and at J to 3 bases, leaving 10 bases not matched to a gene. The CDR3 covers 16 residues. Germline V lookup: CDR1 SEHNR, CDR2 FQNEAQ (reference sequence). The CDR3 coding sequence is TGTGCCAGCAGCCCCGGGTCTAGCGGGAGAGTCTACGAGCAGTACTTC. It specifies CASSPGSSGRVYEQYF.

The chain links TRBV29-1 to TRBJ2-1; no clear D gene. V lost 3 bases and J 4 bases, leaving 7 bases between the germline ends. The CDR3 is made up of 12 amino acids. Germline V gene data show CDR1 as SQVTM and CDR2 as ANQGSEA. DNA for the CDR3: TGCAGCGTTGATGATCGGTACAATGAGCAGTTCTTC. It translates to CSVDDRYNEQFF.

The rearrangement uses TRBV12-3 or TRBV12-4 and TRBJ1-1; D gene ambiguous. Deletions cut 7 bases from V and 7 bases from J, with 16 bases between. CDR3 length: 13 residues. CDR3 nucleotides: TGTGCCAGCATCTTTGCTGGTGTCGGTGAAGCTTTCTTT. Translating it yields CASIFAGVGEAFF.

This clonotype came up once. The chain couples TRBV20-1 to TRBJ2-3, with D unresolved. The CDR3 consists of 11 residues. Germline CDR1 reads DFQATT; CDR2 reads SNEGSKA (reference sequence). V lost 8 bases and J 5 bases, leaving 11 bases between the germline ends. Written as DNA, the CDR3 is TGCAGTCCCAATGAAAGAGATACGCAGTATTTT. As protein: CSPNERDTQYF.

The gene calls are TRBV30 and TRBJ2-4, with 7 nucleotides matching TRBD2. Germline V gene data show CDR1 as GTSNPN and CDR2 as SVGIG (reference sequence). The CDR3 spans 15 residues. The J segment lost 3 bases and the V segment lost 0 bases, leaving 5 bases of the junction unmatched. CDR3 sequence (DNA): TGTGCCTGGAGTGTACAATTAGCGGGCAAAAACATTCAGTACTTC. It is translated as CAWSVQLAGKNIQYF.

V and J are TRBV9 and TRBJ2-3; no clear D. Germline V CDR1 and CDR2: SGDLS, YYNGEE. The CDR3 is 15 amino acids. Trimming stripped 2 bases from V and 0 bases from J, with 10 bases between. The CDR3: CASSVGGYSTDTQYF. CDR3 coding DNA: TGTGCCAGCAGCGTCGGCGGTTATAGCACAGATACGCAGTATTTT.

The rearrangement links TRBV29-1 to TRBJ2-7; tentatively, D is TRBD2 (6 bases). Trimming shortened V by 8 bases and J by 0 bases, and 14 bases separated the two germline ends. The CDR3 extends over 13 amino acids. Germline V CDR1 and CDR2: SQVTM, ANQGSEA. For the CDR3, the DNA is TGCAGCTTCCGGGACTCCAACTCCTACGAGCAGTACTTC. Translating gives CSFRDSNSYEQYF.

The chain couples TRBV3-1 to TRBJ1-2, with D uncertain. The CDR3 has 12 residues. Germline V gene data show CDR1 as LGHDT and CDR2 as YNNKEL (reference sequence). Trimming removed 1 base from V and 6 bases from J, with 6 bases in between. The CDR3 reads CASSQGWNGYTF. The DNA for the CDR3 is TGTGCCAGCAGCCAAGGGTGGAATGGCTACACCTTC.

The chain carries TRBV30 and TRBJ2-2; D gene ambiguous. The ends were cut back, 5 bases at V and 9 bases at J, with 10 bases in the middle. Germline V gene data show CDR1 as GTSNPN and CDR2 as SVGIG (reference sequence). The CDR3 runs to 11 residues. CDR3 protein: CAWGLEWELFF. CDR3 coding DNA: TGTGCCTGGGGTTTGGAGTGGGAGCTGTTTTTT. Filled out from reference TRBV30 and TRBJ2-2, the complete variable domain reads SQTIHQWPATLVQPVGSPLSLECTVEGTSNPNLYWYRQAAGRGLQLLFYSVGIGQISSEVPQNLSASRPQDRQFILSSKKLLLSDSGFYLCAWGLEWELFFGEGSRLTVL.

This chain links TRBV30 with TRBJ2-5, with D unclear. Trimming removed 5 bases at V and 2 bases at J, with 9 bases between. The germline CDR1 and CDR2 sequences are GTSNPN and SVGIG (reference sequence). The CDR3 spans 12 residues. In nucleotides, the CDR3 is TGTGCCTGGGGACCCGGGCAAGAGACCCAGTACTTC. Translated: CAWGPGQETQYF.

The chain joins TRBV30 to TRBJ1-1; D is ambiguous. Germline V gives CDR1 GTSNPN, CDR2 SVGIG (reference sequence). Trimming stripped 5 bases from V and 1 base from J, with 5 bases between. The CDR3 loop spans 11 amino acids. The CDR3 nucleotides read TGTGCCTGGCAAGAGAACACTGAAGCTTTCTTT. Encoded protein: CAWQENTEAFF.

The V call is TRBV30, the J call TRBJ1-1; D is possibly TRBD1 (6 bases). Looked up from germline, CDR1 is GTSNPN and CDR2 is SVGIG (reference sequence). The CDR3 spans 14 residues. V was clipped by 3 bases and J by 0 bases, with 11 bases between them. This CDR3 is CAWRDSPMNTEAFF. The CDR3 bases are TGTGCCTGGAGGGACAGTCCCATGAACACTGAAGCTTTCTTT.